These 16 T cell receptor beta chains originate from one sample sequenced in a study of PD-1 and CTLA-4 blockade in melanoma. TCRdb's table, derived via immunoSEQ multiplex PCR, lists solely in-frame clones and lacks some. The sample carries over 25,000 clones, approximately 91% recorded once. The specimen was CD8+ T cells from peripheral blood, collected before anti-PD-1 treatment. These receptors originate from a human donor with melanoma.

The gene calls are TRBV14 and TRBJ2-1, with a weak D call TRBD2 (6 bases). Germline CDR1 and CDR2: SGHDN and FVKESK. The length of the CDR3 is 12 residues. Trimming shortened V by 5 bases and J by 8 bases, and 10 bases separated the two germline ends. CDR3 sequence: CASSGSGDEQFF. Written as DNA, the CDR3 is TGTGCCAGCAGCGGCTCGGGAGATGAGCAGTTCTTC.

The V gene is TRBV11-2, the J gene TRBJ1-2; possible D gene TRBD1, 6 bases. The CDR3 is 14 residues long. From germline, CDR1 is SGHAT and CDR2 FQNNGV. Trimming took off 0 bases at V and 7 bases at J, with 12 bases between the two ends. CDR3 sequence reads: CASSLDPGARGYTF. The CDR3 DNA reads as TGTGCCAGCAGCTTAGACCCAGGGGCGCGTGGCTACACCTTC.

This clone has only one observation. CDR3 residues: CASSVQRGMDTEAFF. CDR3 nucleotides: TGTGCCAGCAGCGTCCAGCGGGGTATGGACACTGAAGCTTTCTTT. This rearrangement joins TRBV9 to TRBJ1-1; D gene ambiguous. This CDR3 has 15 amino acids. Trimming took off 2 bases at V and 3 bases at J, with 14 bases between the two ends. Germline V gene sequence: CDR1 SGDLS, CDR2 YYNGEE.

The rearrangement links TRBV19 to TRBJ2-1, with 10 bases identical to TRBD2. The length of the CDR3 is 16 residues. Germline V gene lookup returns CDR1 LNHDA and CDR2 SQIVND (reference sequence). V trimming: 6 bases; J trimming: 2 bases; junction bases outside the gene matches: 7. In DNA, the CDR3 is TGTGCCAGTAGCCTTAGCGGGAGGAACCCCTACAATGAGCAGTTCTTC. Its translation is CASSLSGRNPYNEQFF.

The chain joins TRBV6-5 to TRBJ1-2; D gene ambiguous. Germline CDR1 reads MNHEY; CDR2 reads SVGAGI. The CDR3 covers 16 residues. V lost 0 bases, J lost 1 base, and 12 bases lay in between. The CDR3 region is CASSYSSYGLNYGYTF. The CDR3 DNA is TGTGCCAGCAGTTACTCGTCCTACGGTCTTAACTATGGCTACACCTTC.

The chain couples TRBV7-9 to TRBJ1-1; D is perhaps TRBD1 (5 bases). Germline loops: CDR1 SEHNR, CDR2 FQNEAQ (reference sequence). V was shortened by 1 base and J by 7 bases, with 7 bases between the two germline ends. The CDR3 is made up of 12 amino acids. CDR3 loop: CASSLVTDEAFF. In DNA, the CDR3 is TGTGCCAGCAGCTTAGTGACAGATGAAGCTTTCTTT.

The rearrangement joins TRBV10-2 to TRBJ1-1; tentative D call: TRBD1 (6 bases). V lost 2 bases, J lost 5 bases, and 9 bases lay in between. Germline V gene data show CDR1 as WSHSY and CDR2 as SAAADI. The CDR3 length is 13 residues. Here the CDR3 reads CASSEGGGTEAFF. CDR3 coding DNA: TGCGCCAGCAGTGAGGGAGGGGGGACTGAAGCTTTCTTT.

The chain is built from TRBV5-6 and TRBJ2-3, with D tentatively TRBD2 (6 bases). The CDR3 totals 16 residues. Trimming pared 0 bases from V and 0 bases from J, leaving 11 bases between. In germline, CDR1 is SGHDT, CDR2 YYEEEE. CDR3 bases: TGTGCCAGCAGCTTGGCTGCAGGGACTAGCACAGATACGCAGTATTTT. Translation: CASSLAAGTSTDTQYF. Drawing the rest from reference TRBV5-6 and TRBJ2-3, the complete variable domain is DAGVTQSPTHLIKTRGQQVTLRCSPKSGHDTVSWYQQALGQGPQFIFQYYEEEERQRGNFPDRFSGHQFPNYSSELNVNALLLGDSALYLCASSLAAGTSTDTQYFGPGTRLTVL.

This rearrangement joins TRBV4-1 to TRBJ1-6; D unresolved. This CDR3 spans 13 amino acids. From germline, CDR1 is MGHRA and CDR2 YSYEKL. Trimming left V 0 bases short and J 14 bases short, with 11 bases between. In DNA form, the CDR3 reads TGCGCCAGCAGCCAAGATTCCGCGAAAACCCTCCACTTT. Translated, it gives CASSQDSAKTLHF.

The DNA for the CDR3 is TGTGCCAGCAGCCCCGGGACAGGGGGAATTCAGCCCCAGCATTTT. It specifies CASSPGTGGIQPQHF. This chain joins TRBV7-9 and TRBJ1-5; 11 positions match TRBD1. This CDR3 region has 15 residues. The trim removed 5 bases at V and 6 bases at J, leaving 6 bases unmatched. CDR1 is SEHNR and CDR2 is FQNEAQ in the germline V gene (reference sequence). Together with reference TRBV7-9 and TRBJ1-5, the CDR3 gives the full variable domain: DTGVSQNPRHKITKRGQNVTFRCDPISEHNRLYWYRQTLGQGPEFLTYFQNEAQLEKSRLLSDRFSAERPKGSFSTLEIQRTEQGDSAMYLCASSPGTGGIQPQHFGDGTRLSIL.

J is TRBJ2-7 and V is TRBV15, with D perhaps matching TRBD1 (6 bases). This CDR3 region has 14 residues. Trimming removed 3 bases at V and 6 bases at J, with 15 bases between. The germline CDR1 and CDR2 sequences are LNHNV and YYDKDF (reference sequence). The CDR3 sequence: CATSRATGRREQYF. The CDR3 DNA sequence: TGTGCCACCAGCAGGGCCACAGGGCGACGCGAGCAGTACTTC.

The chain joins TRBV11-2 to TRBJ2-3; D tentatively fits TRBD1 or TRBD2 (6 bases each). Germline assignment: CDR1 SGHAT and CDR2 FQNNGV. The CDR3 runs to 17 residues. V was pared by 0 bases and J by 0 bases, with 13 bases between. The CDR3 DNA is TGTGCCAGCAGCTTAGATGGTCCGGGGGCGAGCACAGATACGCAGTATTTT. Amino acids: CASSLDGPGASTDTQYF.

This chain joins TRBV10-3 and TRBJ2-3, with TRBD2 matching 11 bases. The CDR3 has 15 residues. Germline V gene lookup returns CDR1 ENHRY and CDR2 SYGVKD. J was trimmed by 2 bases and V by 6 bases; bases with no gene match: 4. CDR3 loop: CAISLAGGHTDTQYF. The CDR3 DNA follows: TGTGCCATCAGCCTAGCGGGAGGACACACAGATACGCAGTATTTT.

This rearrangement joins TRBV19 to TRBJ2-2; 8 nucleotides align to TRBD1. The trim removed 3 bases at V and 4 bases at J, leaving 7 bases unmatched. This CDR3 comprises 16 residues. CDR1 LNHDA and CDR2 SQIVND come from the germline V gene (reference sequence). This CDR3 reads CASSIRTGSFTGELFF. The CDR3 nucleotides read TGTGCCAGTAGTATTAGGACAGGGAGTTTCACCGGGGAGCTGTTTTTT.

CDR3 sequence: CATSRGEGEQYF. CDR3 sequence (DNA): TGTGCCACCAGTAGAGGTGAGGGCGAGCAGTACTTC. The V call is TRBV24-1, the J call TRBJ2-7, with D perhaps matching TRBD2 (5 bases). The CDR3 runs to 12 residues. In germline, CDR1 is KGHDR, CDR2 SFDVKD. V dropped 6 bases and J dropped 6 bases, with 11 bases sitting between them.

The chain employs TRBV7-3 and TRBJ2-5; 7 bases agree with TRBD1. The CDR3 covers 13 residues. Per germline, CDR1 SGHTA and CDR2 FQGTGA. J was trimmed by 4 bases and V by 5 bases; bases with no gene match: 4. CDR3 in amino acids: CASSTTGLETQYF. DNA of the CDR3: TGTGCCAGCAGCACGACAGGGCTAGAGACCCAGTACTTC.